This record concerns one T cell receptor (beta chain) sequence. Antigen: not known. This specimen belongs to a study of CXCR3-negative and CXCR3-positive naive CD8 T cells. The study, taken as a whole, reports: When CXCR3-positive naive cells were set against CXCR3-negative naive cells, the former had more hydrophobic TRB CDR3s. Diversity proved comparably high across both naive subsets and much lower in memory CD8+ cells. Between one naive subset and the other, surface CD5 was comparable, and TCR strength was inferred from TRB CDR3 properties.

The authors prepared UMI-labeled TRB cDNA libraries by 5' RACE. Each CDR3 protein gets one entry in TCRdb, which reprocessed the 5' RACE reads and gives no DNA. The sample shows over 95,000 distinct CDR3 sequences, and about 0.35% sits with its ten largest clones. The CDR3 spans 14 residues. The germline CDR1 and CDR2 sequences are SEHNR and FQNEAQ (reference sequence). V is TRBV7-9 and J is TRBJ2-1. The source is a human donor in good health. Some clones in this sample may be carry-over from other donors' samples. The sequenced sample was naive CXCR3+ CD8+ T cells from blood. Regarding subset: CD45RO-CCR7+CD27+CD95- naive CD8+ T cells expressing CXCR3 (TNR3+). The CDR3 protein is CASSLTPDKDEQFF. Full variable domain (remainder filled in from reference TRBV7-9 and TRBJ2-1): DTGVSQNPRHKITKRGQNVTFRCDPISEHNRLYWYRQTLGQGPEFLTYFQNEAQLEKSRLLSDRFSAERPKGSFSTLEIQRTEQGDSAMYLCASSLTPDKDEQFFGPGTRLTVL.